This T cell receptor (beta chain) was sequenced during a study of PD-1 blockade in mismatch repair-deficient tumors. CDR1 LNHDA and CDR2 SQIVND come from the germline V gene (reference sequence). V shed 8 bases and J 9 bases; nucleotides not matched to a gene: 11. This CDR3 has 14 amino acids. Assay: immunoSEQ multiplex PCR; the TCRdb copy retains only in-frame clones and omits some. The sample carries some 14,000 clones, about nine tenths recorded once. In the case of this clone: Its antigen is currently unknown.

Time point denoted: identical roughly 10-day culture without peptide (control). Source: cells cultured in vitro, taken from a patient treated with pembrolizumab. This chain uses TRBV19 with TRBJ2-1; 9 bases agree with TRBD2. This sequence originates from an adult with mismatch repair-deficient cancer. The CDR3 sequence is CASSAAGLAFEQFF. DNA of the CDR3: TGTGCCAGTTCCGCCGCGGGACTAGCCTTTGAGCAGTTCTTC.